This T cell receptor (beta chain) emerged from a study of T-cell reconstitution after alpha-beta-depleted transplantation in children. TCRbeta library preparation incorporated unique molecular identifiers. TCRdb fed the PCR reads into MiXCR, producing one record per CDR3 protein. The table includes about 460,000 distinct CDR3 sequences, approximately 10% detected once. On this clonotype itself: Its antigen remains unidentified.

Regarding the study as a whole: Expanded clones from the graft, numbering several hundred, reportedly supplied alpha-beta T cells about two months after transplant.

This CDR3 comprises 16 residues. From germline, CDR1 is LNHNV and CDR2 YYDKDF (reference sequence). V dropped 3 bases and J dropped 4; count of bases not matched to a gene: 7. The sample in question was PBMCs, obtained before TCRalphabeta/CD19-depleted stem cell transplant. This receptor was identified in a child between 2 and 9 years old with inherited bone marrow failure, due to receive a stem cell transplant. The V and J genes are TRBV15 and TRBJ2-7, with 12 bases lining up with TRBD1. The CDR3 DNA is TGTGCCACCAGCAGGGAAGGGACAGGGGGCTGGTACGAGCAGTACTTC. Translated: CATSREGTGGWYEQYF.